The 2 T cell receptor beta chains listed next were all sequenced from one sample in a study of blood T cell repertoires in COVID-19. Method: immunoSEQ multiplex PCR; TCRdb's copy keeps in-frame clones and lacks some. The sample contains over 300,000 clones, 70% to 90% of which appear only once. Sequenced sample: PBMCs or T cells enriched from blood (not recorded which). The source of these receptors is a woman aged 18-35 years who had recovered from COVID-19.

Worth noting for this clone: Other DNA variants within this sample encode the same CDR3. The V call is TRBV28, the J call TRBJ1-2; D is unresolved. The CDR3 totals 19 residues. V dropped 5 bases and J dropped 2 bases, with 27 bases sitting between them. Germline lookup yields CDR1 MDHEN and CDR2 SYDVKM. In DNA form, the CDR3 reads TGTGCCAGCAGTCACCACGCCCGGGCTCTCGAATCGGGGAACTATGGCTACACCTTC. It codes for CASSHHARALESGNYGYTF.

This sequence joins TRBV5-1 and TRBJ1-1, with no clear D. Germline V gives CDR1 SGHRS, CDR2 YFSETQ. V was cut by 0 bases and J by 1 base, with 10 bases left in between. This CDR3 region has 15 residues. The CDR3 bases are TGCGCCAGCAGCTTGGTCGGGGATAGGAACACTGAAGCTTTCTTT. It encodes CASSLVGDRNTEAFF.